These 5 T cell receptor beta chains came from one sample sequenced in a study of shared clonotypes between healthy human individuals. Data came from immunoSEQ multiplex PCR; TCRdb stores just in-frame clones and leaves some out. Among roughly 2.4 million clones listed, approximately 96% were seen once. Source material: naive CD4+ T cells sorted from blood. Described subset: CD45RA+ positively selected. Receptor source: a man aged 18 to 30 in good health.

This chain connects TRBV18 to TRBJ2-7; 8 positions match TRBD1. Germline loops: CDR1 KGHSH, CDR2 LQKENI. V shed 5 bases, J shed 3 bases, and the junction held 6 bases outside the gene matches. This CDR3 is built from 14 residues. The chain's CDR3 is CASSSSGTGYEQYF. CDR3 coding DNA: TGTGCCAGCTCATCCTCCGGGACAGGCTACGAGCAGTACTTC.

Points on this clone: The same CDR3 can be traced to other DNA sequences in this sample. The V and J genes are TRBV2 and TRBJ2-2, with 9 nucleotides matching TRBD1. Trimming at V came to 6 bases and at J to 2 bases, leaving 4 bases not matched to a gene. From germline, CDR1 is SNHLY and CDR2 FYNNEI. The CDR3 is 15 residues long. The CDR3 coding sequence is TGTGCCAGCAGCCTGGGACAGGGCAACACCGGGGAGCTGTTTTTT. It codes for CASSLGQGNTGELFF.

The chain couples TRBV16 to TRBJ2-7; unclear D gene. Between the trimmed V and J ends, which lost 0 bases and 6 bases, there was a span of 12 bases. The CDR3 length is 14 residues. Germline CDR1 is KGHSY and CDR2 is FQNENV. The CDR3 loop reads CASSQSLPNGEQYF. The CDR3 DNA reads as TGTGCCAGCAGCCAATCGCTACCTAACGGCGAGCAGTACTTC.

V and J are TRBV7-2 and TRBJ2-7; TRBD1 is a possible D gene (5 bases). Between the trimmed V and J ends, which lost 5 bases and 1 base, there was a span of 15 bases. This CDR3 region has 15 residues. CDR1 and CDR2 (germline): SGHTA, FQGNSA. Here the CDR3 DNA reads TGTGCCAGCAGCCCCGCAGCAGGGAAATCCTACGAGCAGTACTTC. Its translation is CASSPAAGKSYEQYF.

The CDR3 DNA sequence: TGCGCCAGCAGCAAAATACCGGGACAGAACACCGGGGAGCTGTTTTTT. Translating gives CASSKIPGQNTGELFF. The gene calls are TRBV5-1 and TRBJ2-2, with D tentatively TRBD1 (6 bases). Germline-derived CDR1 and CDR2 are SGHRS and YFSETQ. This CDR3 has 16 residues. Deletions cut 4 bases from V and 1 base from J, with 14 bases between.